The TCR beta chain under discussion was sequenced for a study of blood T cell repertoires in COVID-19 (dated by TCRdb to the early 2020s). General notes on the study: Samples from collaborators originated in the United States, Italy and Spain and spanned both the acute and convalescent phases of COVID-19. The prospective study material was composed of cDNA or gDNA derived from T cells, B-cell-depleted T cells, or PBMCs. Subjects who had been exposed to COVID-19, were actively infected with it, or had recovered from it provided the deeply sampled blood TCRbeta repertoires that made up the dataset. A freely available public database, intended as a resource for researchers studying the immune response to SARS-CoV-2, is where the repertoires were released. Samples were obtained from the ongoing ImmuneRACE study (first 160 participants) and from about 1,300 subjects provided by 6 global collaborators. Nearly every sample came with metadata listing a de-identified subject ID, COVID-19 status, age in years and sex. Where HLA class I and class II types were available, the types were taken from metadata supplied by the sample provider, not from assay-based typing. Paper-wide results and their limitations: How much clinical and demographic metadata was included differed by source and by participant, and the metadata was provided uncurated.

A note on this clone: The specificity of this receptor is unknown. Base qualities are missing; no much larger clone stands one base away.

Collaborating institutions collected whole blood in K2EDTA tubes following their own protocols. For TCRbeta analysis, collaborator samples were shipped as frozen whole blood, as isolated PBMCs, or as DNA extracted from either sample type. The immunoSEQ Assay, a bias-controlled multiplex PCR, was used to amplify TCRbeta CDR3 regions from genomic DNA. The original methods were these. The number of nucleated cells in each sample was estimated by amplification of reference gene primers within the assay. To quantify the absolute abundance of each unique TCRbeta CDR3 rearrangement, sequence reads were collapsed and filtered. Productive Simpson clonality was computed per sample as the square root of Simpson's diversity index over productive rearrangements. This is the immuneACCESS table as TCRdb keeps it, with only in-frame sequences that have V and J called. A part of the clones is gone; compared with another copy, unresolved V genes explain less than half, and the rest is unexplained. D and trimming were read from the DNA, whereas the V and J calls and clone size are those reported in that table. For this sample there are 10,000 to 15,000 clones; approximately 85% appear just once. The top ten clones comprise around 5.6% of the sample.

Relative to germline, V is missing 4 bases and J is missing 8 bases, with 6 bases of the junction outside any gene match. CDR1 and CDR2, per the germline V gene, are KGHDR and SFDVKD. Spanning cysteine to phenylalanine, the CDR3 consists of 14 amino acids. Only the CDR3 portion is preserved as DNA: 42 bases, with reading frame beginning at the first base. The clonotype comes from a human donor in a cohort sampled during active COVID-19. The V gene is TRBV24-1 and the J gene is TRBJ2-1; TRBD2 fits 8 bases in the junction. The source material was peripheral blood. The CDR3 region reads CATSESGRSDEQFF. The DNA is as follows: TGTGCCACCAGTGAGAGCGGGAGATCGGATGAGCAGTTCTTC.